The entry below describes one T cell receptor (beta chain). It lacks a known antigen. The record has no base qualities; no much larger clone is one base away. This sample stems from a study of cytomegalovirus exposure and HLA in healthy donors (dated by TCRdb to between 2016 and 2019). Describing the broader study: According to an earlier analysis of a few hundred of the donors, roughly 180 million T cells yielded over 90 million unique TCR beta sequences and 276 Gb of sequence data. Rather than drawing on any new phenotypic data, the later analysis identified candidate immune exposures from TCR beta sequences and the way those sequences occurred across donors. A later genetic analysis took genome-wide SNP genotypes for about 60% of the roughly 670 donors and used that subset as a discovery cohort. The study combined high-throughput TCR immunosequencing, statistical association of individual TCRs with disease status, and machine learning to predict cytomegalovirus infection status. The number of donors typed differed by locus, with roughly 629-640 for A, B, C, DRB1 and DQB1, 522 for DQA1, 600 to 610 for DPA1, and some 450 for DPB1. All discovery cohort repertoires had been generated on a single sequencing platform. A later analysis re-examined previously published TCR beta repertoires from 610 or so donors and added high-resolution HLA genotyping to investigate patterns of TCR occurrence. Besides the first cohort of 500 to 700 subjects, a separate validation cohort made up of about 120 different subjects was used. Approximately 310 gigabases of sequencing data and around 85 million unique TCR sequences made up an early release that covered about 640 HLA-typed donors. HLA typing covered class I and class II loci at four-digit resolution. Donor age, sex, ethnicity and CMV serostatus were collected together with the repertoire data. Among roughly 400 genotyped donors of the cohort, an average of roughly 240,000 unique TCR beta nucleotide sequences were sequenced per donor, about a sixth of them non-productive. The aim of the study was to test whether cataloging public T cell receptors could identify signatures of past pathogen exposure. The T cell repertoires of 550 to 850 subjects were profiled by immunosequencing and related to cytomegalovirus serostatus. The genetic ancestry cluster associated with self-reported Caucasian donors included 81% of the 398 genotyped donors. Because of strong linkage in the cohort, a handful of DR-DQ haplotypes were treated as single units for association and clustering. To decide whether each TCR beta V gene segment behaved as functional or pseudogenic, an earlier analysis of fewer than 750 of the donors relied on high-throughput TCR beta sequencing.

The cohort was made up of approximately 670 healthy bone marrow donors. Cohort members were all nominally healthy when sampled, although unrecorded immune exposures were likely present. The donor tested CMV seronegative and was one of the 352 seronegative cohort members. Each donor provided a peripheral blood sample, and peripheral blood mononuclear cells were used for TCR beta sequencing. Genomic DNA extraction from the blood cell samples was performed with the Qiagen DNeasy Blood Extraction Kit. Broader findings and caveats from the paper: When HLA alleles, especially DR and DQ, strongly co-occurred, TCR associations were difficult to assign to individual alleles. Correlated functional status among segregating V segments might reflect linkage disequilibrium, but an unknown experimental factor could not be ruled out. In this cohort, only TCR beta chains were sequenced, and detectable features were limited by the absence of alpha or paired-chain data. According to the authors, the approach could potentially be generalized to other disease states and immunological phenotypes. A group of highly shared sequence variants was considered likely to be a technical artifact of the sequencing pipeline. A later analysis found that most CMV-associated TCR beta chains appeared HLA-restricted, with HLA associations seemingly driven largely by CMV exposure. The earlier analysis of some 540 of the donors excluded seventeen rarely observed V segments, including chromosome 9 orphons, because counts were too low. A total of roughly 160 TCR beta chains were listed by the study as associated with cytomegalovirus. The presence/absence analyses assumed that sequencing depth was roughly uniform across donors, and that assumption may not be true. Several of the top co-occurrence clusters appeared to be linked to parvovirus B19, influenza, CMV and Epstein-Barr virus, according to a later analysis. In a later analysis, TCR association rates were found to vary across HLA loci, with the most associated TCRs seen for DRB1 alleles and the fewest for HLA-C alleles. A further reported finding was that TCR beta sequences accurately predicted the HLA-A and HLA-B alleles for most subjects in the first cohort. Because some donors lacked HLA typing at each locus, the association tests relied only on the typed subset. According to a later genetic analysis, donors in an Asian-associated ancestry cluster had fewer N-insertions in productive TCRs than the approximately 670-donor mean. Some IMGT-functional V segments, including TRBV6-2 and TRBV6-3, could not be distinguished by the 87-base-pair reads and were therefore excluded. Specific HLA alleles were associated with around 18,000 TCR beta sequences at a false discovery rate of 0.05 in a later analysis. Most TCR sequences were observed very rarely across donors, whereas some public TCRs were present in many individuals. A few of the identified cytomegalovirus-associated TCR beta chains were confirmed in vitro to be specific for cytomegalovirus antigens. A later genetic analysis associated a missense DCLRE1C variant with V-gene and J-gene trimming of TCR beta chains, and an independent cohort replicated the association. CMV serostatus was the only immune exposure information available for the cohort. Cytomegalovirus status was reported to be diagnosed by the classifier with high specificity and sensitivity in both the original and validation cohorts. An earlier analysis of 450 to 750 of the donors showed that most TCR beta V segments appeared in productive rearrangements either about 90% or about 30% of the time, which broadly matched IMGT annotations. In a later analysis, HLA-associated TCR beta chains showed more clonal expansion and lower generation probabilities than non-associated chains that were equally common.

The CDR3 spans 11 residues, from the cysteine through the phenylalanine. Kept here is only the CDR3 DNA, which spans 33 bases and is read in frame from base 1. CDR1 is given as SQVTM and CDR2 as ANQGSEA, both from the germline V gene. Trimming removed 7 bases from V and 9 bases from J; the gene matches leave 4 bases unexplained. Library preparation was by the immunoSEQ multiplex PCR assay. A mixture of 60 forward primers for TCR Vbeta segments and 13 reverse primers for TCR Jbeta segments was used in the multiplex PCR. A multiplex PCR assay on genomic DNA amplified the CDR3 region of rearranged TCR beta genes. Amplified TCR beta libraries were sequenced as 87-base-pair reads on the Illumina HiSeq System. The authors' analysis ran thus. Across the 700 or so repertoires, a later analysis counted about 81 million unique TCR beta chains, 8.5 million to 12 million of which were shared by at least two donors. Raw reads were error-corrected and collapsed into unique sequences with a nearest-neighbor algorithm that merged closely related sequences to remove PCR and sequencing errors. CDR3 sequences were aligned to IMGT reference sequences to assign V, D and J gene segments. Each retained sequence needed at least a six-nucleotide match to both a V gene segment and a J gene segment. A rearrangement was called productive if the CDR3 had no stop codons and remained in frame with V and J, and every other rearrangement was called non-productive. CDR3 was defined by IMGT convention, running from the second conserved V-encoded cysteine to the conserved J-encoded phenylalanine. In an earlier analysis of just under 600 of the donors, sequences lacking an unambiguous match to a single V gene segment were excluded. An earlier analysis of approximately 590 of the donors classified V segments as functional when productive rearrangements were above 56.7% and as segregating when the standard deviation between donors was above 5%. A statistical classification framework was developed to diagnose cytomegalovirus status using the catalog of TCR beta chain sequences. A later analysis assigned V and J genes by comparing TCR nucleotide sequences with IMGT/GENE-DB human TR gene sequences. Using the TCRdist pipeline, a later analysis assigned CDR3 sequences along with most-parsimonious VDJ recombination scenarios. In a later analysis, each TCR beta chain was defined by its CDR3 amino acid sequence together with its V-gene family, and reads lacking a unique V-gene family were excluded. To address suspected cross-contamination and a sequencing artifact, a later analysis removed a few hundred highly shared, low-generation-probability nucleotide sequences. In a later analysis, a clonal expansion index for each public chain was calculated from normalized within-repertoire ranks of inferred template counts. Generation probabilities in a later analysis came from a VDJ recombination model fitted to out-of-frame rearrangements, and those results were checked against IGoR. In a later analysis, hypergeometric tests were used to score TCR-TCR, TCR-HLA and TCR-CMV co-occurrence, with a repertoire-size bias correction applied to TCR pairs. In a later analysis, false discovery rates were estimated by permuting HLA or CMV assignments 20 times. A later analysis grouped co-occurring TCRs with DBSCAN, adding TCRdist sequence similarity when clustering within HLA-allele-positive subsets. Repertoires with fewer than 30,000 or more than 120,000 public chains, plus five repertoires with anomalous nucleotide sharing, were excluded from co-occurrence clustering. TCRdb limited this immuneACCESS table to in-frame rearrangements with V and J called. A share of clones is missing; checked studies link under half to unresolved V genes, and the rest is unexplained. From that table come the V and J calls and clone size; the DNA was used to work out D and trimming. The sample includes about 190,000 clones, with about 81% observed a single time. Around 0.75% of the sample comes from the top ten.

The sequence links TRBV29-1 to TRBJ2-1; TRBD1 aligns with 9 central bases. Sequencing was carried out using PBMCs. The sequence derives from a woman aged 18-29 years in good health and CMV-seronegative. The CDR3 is CSGTGGLEQFF. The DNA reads TGCAGCGGCACAGGGGGCCTTGAGCAGTTCTTC.